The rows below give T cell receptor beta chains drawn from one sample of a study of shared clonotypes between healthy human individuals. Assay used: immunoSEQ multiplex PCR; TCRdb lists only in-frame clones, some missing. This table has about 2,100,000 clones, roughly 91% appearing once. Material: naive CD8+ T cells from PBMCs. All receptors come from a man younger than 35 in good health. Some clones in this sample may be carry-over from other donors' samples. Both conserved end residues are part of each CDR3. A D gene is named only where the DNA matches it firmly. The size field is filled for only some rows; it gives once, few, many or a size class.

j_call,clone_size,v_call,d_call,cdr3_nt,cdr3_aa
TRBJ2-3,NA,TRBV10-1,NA,TGCGCCAGCGGCAGCCGCACAGATACGCAGTATTTT,CASGSRTDTQYF
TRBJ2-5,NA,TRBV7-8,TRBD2,TGTGCCAGCAGCTTATGGACTAGCGGGAGTCTTAGAGAGACCCAGTACTTC,CASSLWTSGSLRETQYF
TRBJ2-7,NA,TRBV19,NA,TGTGCCAGTAGTGTACAGGGTACAAACGAGCAGTACTTC,CASSVQGTNEQYF
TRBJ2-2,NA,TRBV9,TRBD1,TGTGCCAGCAGCTCCCCTGAGGGGGCGGGGGAGCTGTTTTTT,CASSSPEGAGELFF
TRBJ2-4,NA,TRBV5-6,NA,TGTGCCAGCAGCTTTGGGACAAATAGGAACATTCAGTACTTC,CASSFGTNRNIQYF
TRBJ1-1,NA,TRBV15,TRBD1,TGTGCCACTTGGGACCGGGACAGTGGGACTGAAGCTTTCTTT,CATWDRDSGTEAFF
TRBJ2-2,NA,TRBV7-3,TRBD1,TGTGCCAGCAGCTCCCGGGACAGGGCCACCGGGGAGCTGTTTTTT,CASSSRDRATGELFF
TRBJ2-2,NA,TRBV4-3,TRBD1,TGCGCCAGCAGCCAAGATAGAGGACAGGGGGTGGGCGGGGAGCTGTTTTTT,CASSQDRGQGVGGELFF
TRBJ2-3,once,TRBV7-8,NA,TGTGCCAGCAGCTCTAGAGACCTCGTACTTGAAGCTAGCACAGATACGCAGTATTTT,CASSSRDLVLEASTDTQYF
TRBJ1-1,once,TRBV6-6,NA,TGTGCCAGCAGTTACTCGTTCGGGAACACTGAAGCTTTCTTT,CASSYSFGNTEAFF
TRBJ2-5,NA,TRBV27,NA,TGTGCCAGCAGTTTGGACGGTCCCGGGGCCCAGTACTTC,CASSLDGPGAQYF
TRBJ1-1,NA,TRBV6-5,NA,TGTGCCAGCAGACAGCTCACTGAAGCTTTCTTT,CASRQLTEAFF
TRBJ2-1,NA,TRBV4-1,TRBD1,TGCGCCAGCAGCCGGACAGGGGGGAATGAGCAGTTCTTC,CASSRTGGNEQFF
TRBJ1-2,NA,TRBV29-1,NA,TGCAGCGTTGTACAGGACTATGGCTACACCTTC,CSVVQDYGYTF
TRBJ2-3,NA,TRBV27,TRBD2,TGTGCCAGCAGCGACAGAGAGCGGGAGACATACACAGATACGCAGTATTTT,CASSDRERETYTDTQYF
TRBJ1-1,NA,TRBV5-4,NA,TGTGCCAGCAGCCCTGGGGGGACTGAAGCTTTCTTT,CASSPGGTEAFF
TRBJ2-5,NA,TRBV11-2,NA,TGTGCCAGCAGCCCTCCCAGAATCCGGGTACAGGACCAAGAGACCCAGTACTTC,CASSPPRIRVQDQETQYF
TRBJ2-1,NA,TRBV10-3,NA,TGTGCCATCAGTGAGGGGATCCGGGACTTCATCTACAATGAGCAGTTCTTC,CAISEGIRDFIYNEQFF
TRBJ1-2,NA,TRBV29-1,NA,TGCAGCGTTGTCGGCGGCCCCTTTGGCTACACCTTC,CSVVGGPFGYTF
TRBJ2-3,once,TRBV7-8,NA,TGTGCCAGCAGCTTAGAAGGGAACACAGATACGCAGTATTTT,CASSLEGNTDTQYF
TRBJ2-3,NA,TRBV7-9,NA,TGTGCCAGCAGCCGCTCCCTCAGGGGGGCGGATACGCAGTATTTT,CASSRSLRGADTQYF
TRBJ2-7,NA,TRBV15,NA,TGTGCCACCAGCAGGGGGGATGGGTCGGGCGACGAGCAGTACTTC,CATSRGDGSGDEQYF
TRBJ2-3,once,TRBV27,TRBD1,TGTGCCAGCAGTCCTAGGACAGGGGGCACTAGAGGTGCAGATACGCAGTATTTT,CASSPRTGGTRGADTQYF
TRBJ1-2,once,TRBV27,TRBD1,TGTGCCAGCATCGGTCTTCGACAGGGGAGGTATGGCTACACCTTC,CASIGLRQGRYGYTF
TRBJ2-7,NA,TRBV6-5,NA,TGTGCCAGCAGTTACTCGATGGGCTACGAGCAGTACTTC,CASSYSMGYEQYF
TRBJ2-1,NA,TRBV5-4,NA,TGTGCCAGCAGCCGCCGGCCCGCGGGCCCTCATAAAGTCGATGAGCAGTTCTTC,CASSRRPAGPHKVDEQFF
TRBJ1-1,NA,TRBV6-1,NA,TGTGCCAGCAGTGAAGGAACGGTTGGGGTAAGGGATACTGAAGCTTTCTTT,CASSEGTVGVRDTEAFF
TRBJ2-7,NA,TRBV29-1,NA,TGCAGCGGTAGAGGGGGCTCCTACGAGCAGTACTTC,CSGRGGSYEQYF
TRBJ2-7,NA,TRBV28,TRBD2,TGTGCCAGCAGTTCCCGACTAGCGGGAGGGAAAACCTACGAGCAGTACTTC,CASSSRLAGGKTYEQYF
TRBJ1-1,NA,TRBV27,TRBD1,TGTGCCAGCAGTTTGCCAGGGGGCACTGAAGCTTTCTTT,CASSLPGGTEAFF
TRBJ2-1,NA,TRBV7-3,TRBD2,TGTGCCAGCAGCTTAACGGTCCGACTAGCGGGACGAAACAATGAGCAGTTCTTC,CASSLTVRLAGRNNEQFF
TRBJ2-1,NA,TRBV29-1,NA,TGCAGCGTCCCAACCGGAACCTACAATGAGCAGTTCTTC,CSVPTGTYNEQFF
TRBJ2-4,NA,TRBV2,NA,TGTGCCAGCAGTCAGGACGGTCGGCCAGACATTCAGTACTTC,CASSQDGRPDIQYF
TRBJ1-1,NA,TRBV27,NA,TGTGCCAGCAGCCCAGTGATGGGCCCTGAAGCTTTCTTT,CASSPVMGPEAFF
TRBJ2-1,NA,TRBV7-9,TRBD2,TGTGCCAGCAGCTTCGGGACTAGCACTGAATGGGAGCAGTTCTTC,CASSFGTSTEWEQFF
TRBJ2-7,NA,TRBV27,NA,TGTGCCAGCCGGGGAGGTCTCGAGCAGTACTTC,CASRGGLEQYF
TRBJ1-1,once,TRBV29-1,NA,TGCAGCGTTGAATTAGGGGGCACTGAAGCTTTCTTT,CSVELGGTEAFF
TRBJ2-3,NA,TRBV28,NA,TGTGCCAGCAGCTGGACAGGCACAGATACGCAGTATTTT,CASSWTGTDTQYF
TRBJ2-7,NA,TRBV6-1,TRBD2,TGTGCCAGCAGTGAAGACAGACTAGCTGCCTACGAGCAGTACTTC,CASSEDRLAAYEQYF
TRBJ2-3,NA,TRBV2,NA,TGTGCCAGCAGTGAAGCGCTACGGGTCCACACAGATACGCAGTATTTT,CASSEALRVHTDTQYF
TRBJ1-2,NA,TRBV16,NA,TGTGCCAGCAGCCAATTAACCGAGGGGAACTATGGCTACACCTTC,CASSQLTEGNYGYTF
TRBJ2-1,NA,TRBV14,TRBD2,TGTGCCAGCAGCCTCTGGACTAGCGGGAGGGGGAACAATGAGCAGTTCTTC,CASSLWTSGRGNNEQFF
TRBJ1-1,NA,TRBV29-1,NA,TGCAGCGTTGTTTCAGTGGTCAGCCCAGCGGCGGGAGCTTTCTTT,CSVVSVVSPAAGAFF
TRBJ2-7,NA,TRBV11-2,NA,TGTGCCAGCAGCTTGAGGGCAGAGTACGAGCAGTACTTC,CASSLRAEYEQYF
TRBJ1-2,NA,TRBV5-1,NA,TGCGCCAGCAGACGTGGCCCCGGGACTGAGTCTAACTATGGCTACACCTTC,CASRRGPGTESNYGYTF
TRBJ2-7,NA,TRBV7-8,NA,TGTGCCAGCAGCTTAGTAGGAGGGCGCCCTACCTACGAGCAGTACTTC,CASSLVGGRPTYEQYF
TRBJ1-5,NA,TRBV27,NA,TGTGCCAGCAGTTTAGGGGGGGTGAGCAATCAGCCCCAGCATTTT,CASSLGGVSNQPQHF
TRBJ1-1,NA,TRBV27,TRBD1,TGTGCCAGCAGACAGGGGCCCTATGAAGCTTTCTTT,CASRQGPYEAFF
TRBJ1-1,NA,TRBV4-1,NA,TGCGCCAGCAGCCAAGGACCGAGAGTCGGTCTGAACACTGAAGCTTTCTTT,CASSQGPRVGLNTEAFF
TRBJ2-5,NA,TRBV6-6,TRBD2,TGTGCCAGCAGCCCTTTTAGCGGGAGGGCCAGGGAGACCCAGTACTTC,CASSPFSGRARETQYF
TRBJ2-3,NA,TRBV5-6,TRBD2,TGTGCCAGCAGCGGAGAACCTAGCGGAAGCACAGATACGCAGTATTTT,CASSGEPSGSTDTQYF
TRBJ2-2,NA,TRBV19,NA,TGTGCCAGTAGATCAAATTGGAGGGGAACCGGGGAGCTGTTTTTT,CASRSNWRGTGELFF
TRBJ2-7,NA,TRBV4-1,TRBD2,TGCGCCAGCAGCCAAGAAGGACTAGCCTACGAGCAGTACTTC,CASSQEGLAYEQYF
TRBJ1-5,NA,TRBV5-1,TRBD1,TGCGCCAGCAGCTTGGCCGACACCACAGGGGGCAATCAGCCCCAGCATTTT,CASSLADTTGGNQPQHF
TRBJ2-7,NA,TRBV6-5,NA,TGTGCCAGCAGCCCCGCAGGGTTGGGACCCTACGAGCAGTACTTC,CASSPAGLGPYEQYF
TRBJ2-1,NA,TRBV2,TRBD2,TGTGCCAGCAGTGACGACCCCCTATCCGGGAGGGAATACAATGAGCAGTTCTTC,CASSDDPLSGREYNEQFF
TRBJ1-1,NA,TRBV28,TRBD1,TGTGCCAGCAGGGAGGACAGGGGAATCATGAACACTGAAGCTTTCTTT,CASREDRGIMNTEAFF
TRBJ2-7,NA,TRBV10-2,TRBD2,TGCGCCAGCAGGGAGGGACTAGCGTACTCCTACGAGCAGTACTTC,CASREGLAYSYEQYF
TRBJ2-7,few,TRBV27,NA,TGTGCCAGCAGGAGAAGGGAATCGGAGACCTACGAGCAGTACTTC,CASRRRESETYEQYF
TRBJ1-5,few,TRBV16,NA,TGTGCCAGCAGCCAATCAGGGATGAATCAGCCCCAGCATTTT,CASSQSGMNQPQHF